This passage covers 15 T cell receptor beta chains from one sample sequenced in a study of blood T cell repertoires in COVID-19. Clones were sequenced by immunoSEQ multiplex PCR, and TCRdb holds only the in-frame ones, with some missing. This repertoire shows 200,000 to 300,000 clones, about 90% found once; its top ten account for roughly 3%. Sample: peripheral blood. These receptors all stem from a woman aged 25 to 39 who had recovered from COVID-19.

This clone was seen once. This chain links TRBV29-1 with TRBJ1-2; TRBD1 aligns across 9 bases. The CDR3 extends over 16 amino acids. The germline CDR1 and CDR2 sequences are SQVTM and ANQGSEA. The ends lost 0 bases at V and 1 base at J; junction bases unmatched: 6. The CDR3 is CSVEESDRGLNYGYTF. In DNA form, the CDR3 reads TGCAGCGTTGAAGAATCGGACAGGGGACTTAACTATGGCTACACCTTC.

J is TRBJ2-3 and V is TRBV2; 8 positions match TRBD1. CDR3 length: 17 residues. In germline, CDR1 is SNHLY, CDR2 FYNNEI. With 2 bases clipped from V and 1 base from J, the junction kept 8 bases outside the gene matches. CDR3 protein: CASSEYPPGQGTDTQYF. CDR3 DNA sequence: TGTGCCAGCAGTGAATATCCGCCGGGACAGGGCACAGATACGCAGTATTTT. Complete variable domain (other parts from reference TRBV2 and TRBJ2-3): EPEVTQTPSHQVTQMGQEVILRCVPISNHLYFYWYRQILGQKVEFLVSFYNNEISEKSEIFDDQFSVERPDGSNFTLKIRSTKLEDSAMYFCASSEYPPGQGTDTQYFGPGTRLTVL.

The CDR3 bases are TGTGCCAGCAGCGTGGGACTGGGTACTGGAAACACCATATATTTT. Translation: CASSVGLGTGNTIYF. The rearrangement links TRBV11-2 to TRBJ1-3; TRBD1 might be the D (5 bases). The CDR3 loop spans 15 amino acids. With 5 bases removed from V and 2 bases from J, the gap between germline ends came to 13 bases. The V gene's germline CDR1 is SGHAT and CDR2 FQNNGV.

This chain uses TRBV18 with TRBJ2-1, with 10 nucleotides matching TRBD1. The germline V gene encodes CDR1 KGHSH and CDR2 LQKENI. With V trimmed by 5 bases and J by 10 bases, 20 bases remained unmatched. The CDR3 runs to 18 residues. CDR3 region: CASSSNFGQGGGSGEQFF. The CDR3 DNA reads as TGTGCCAGCTCATCAAACTTCGGACAGGGGGGAGGCTCGGGCGAGCAGTTCTTC.

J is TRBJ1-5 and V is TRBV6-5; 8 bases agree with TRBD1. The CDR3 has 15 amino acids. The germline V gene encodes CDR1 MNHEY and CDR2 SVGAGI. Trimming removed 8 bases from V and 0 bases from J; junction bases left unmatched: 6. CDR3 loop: CASLIGQGSNQPQHF. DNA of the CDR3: TGTGCCAGCCTAATTGGACAGGGTAGCAATCAGCCCCAGCATTTT.

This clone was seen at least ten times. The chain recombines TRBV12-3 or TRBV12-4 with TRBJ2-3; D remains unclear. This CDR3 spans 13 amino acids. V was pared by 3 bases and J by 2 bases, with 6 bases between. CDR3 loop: CASSFLLTDTQYF. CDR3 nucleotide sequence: TGTGCCAGCAGTTTTCTTCTCACAGATACGCAGTATTTT.

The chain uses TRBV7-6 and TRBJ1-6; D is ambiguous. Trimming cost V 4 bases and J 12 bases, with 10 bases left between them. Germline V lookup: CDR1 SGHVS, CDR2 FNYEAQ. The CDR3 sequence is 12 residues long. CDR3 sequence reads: CASSSTTGPLHF. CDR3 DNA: TGTGCCAGCAGCTCAACGACGGGACCCCTCCACTTT.

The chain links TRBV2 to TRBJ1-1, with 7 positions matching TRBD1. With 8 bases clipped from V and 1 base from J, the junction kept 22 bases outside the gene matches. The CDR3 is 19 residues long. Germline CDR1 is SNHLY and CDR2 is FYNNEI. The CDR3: CASYPSRERRGRGNTEAFF. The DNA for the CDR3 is TGTGCCAGCTACCCCTCAAGAGAGAGAAGGGGGCGAGGGAACACTGAAGCTTTCTTT.

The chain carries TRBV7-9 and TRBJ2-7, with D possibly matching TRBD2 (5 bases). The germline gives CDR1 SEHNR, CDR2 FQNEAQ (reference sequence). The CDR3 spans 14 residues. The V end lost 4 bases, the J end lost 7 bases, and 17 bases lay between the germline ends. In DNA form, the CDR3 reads TGTGCCAGCAGCTCGCGGACCGGGGTAAGGGAGCAGTACTTC. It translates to CASSSRTGVREQYF.

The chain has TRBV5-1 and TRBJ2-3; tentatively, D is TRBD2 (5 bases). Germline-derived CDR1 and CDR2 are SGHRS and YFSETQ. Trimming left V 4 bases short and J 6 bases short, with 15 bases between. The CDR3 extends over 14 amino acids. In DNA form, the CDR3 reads TGCGCCAGCAGCCTCCCCCCACTAGTCGATACGCAGTATTTT. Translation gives CASSLPPLVDTQYF.

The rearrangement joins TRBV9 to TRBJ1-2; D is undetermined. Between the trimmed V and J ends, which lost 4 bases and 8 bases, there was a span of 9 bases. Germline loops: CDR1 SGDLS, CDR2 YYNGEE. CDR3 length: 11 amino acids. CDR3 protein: CASSWEGGYTF. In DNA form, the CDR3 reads TGTGCCAGCAGCTGGGAGGGCGGCTACACCTTC. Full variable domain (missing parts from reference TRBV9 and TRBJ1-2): DSGVTQTPKHLITATGQRVTLRCSPRSGDLSVYWYQQSLDQGLQFLIQYYNGEERAKGNILERFSAQQFPDLHSELNLSSLELGDSALYFCASSWEGGYTFGSGTRLTVV.

In nucleotides, the CDR3 is TGTGCCAGCAGTTACTATTTAGCGGGGGGTGAGCAGTTCTTC. Translated: CASSYYLAGGEQFF. The chain combines TRBV6-2 or TRBV6-3 with TRBJ2-1; 10 bases line up with TRBD2. The junction had 3 bases not matched to a gene; V was cut back by 1 base and J by 9 bases. CDR1 MNHEY and CDR2 SVGEGT come from the germline V gene. This CDR3 is built from 14 residues.

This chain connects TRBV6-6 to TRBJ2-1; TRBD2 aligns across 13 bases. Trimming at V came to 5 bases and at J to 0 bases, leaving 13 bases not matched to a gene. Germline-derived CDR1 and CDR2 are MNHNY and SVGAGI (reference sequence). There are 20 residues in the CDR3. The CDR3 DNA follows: TGTGCCAGCAGTCAGCCATTCGGACTAGCGGGGGACCTCTCCTACAATGAGCAGTTCTTC. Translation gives CASSQPFGLAGDLSYNEQFF.

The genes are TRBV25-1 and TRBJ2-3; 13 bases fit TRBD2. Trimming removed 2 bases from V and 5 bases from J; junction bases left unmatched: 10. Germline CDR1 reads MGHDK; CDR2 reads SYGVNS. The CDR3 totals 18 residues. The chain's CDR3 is CASSELLAGGPMKDTQYF. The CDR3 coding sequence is TGTGCCAGCAGTGAACTACTAGCGGGGGGGCCTATGAAAGATACGCAGTATTTT. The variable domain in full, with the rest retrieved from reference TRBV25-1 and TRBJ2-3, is EADIYQTPRYLVIGTGKKITLECSQTMGHDKMYWYQQDPGMELHLIHYSYGVNSTEKGDLSSESTVSRIRTEHFPLTLESARPSHTSQYLCASSELLAGGPMKDTQYFGPGTRLTVL.

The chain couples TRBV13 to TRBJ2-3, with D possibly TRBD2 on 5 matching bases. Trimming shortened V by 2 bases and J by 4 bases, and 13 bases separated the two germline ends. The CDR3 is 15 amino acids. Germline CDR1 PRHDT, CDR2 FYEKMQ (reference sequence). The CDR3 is CASSLRLRVPDTQYF. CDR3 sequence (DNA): TGTGCCAGCAGCTTAAGACTACGGGTCCCAGATACGCAGTATTTT.